This T cell receptor (beta chain) was observed in a study of T-cell memory formation after mild COVID-19. Study as a whole: Largely donor-specific sequence clusters came from a couple of donors. Study results and limitations: While clones contracting from day 15 to 85 were balanced between CD4 and CD8, later expanders leaned CD4+. CM and EM subsets held most contracting CD4+ clones; EMRA held CD8+ ones.

Libraries for TCRalpha and TCRbeta carried sample barcodes and unique molecular identifiers via 5'RACE. MiXCR was run by TCRdb on the 5' RACE reads, yielding one entry per CDR3 protein. The data show approximately 89,000 distinct CDR3 sequences, more than 20% seen once. With respect to this clonotype: As yet, its antigen is unknown.

The specimen was PBMCs or a T cell subset sorted from them (not recorded which). This TCR was sampled from a man younger than 35 who had mild COVID-19 (a few samples of this study predate the infection). Cell type and time point are not known.

CDR3 bases: TGCGCCAGCAGCCAACGGGCGGGGGGGCTTCTAGTTGATACGCAGTATTTT. Protein: CASSQRAGGLLVDTQYF. The chain combines TRBV4-1 with TRBJ2-3; 9 positions match TRBD2. After removal of 2 bases from V and 6 bases from J, the junction contained 12 bases not matched to a gene. CDR3 length equals 17 residues. Germline V CDR1 and CDR2: MGHRA, YSYEKL.